The 19 T cell receptor beta chains below come from one sample, sequenced in a study of T-cell reconstitution after alpha-beta-depleted transplantation in children. Construction of the TCRbeta library involved unique molecular identifiers. TCRdb re-derived calls from the PCR reads in MiXCR, one entry per CDR3 protein. This sample has under 400,000 distinct CDR3 sequences, with more than 20% found just once. The source was PBMCs, mostly from graft donor cells, collected 180 days after TCRalphabeta/CD19-depleted stem cell transplant. The receptors derive from a male patient aged 5 to 17 who had a stem cell transplant for acute lymphoblastic leukemia, so the T cells may come from the graft donor.

The chain links TRBV5-1 to TRBJ2-5; 7 bases agree with TRBD1. Looked up from germline, CDR1 is SGHRS and CDR2 is YFSETQ. The trim removed 4 bases at V and 1 base at J, leaving 7 bases unmatched. The CDR3 totals 15 residues. In DNA form, the CDR3 reads TGCGCCAGCAGCGGCGGACAGGTGGTCCAAGAGACCCAGTACTTC. Translation: CASSGGQVVQETQYF.

The chain links TRBV4-1 to TRBJ2-7, with a weak D call TRBD2 (6 bases). The CDR3 runs 14 residues. CDR1 and CDR2 from the germline V gene are MGHRA and YSYEKL. V dropped 3 bases and J dropped 6 bases, with 15 bases sitting between them. The CDR3 reads CASSQGLLQREQYF. As DNA, the CDR3 is TGCGCCAGCAGCCAGGGACTCCTCCAGCGCGAGCAGTACTTC.

The rearrangement joins TRBV5-1 to TRBJ1-5; D perhaps matches TRBD1 (5 bases). V was shortened by 5 bases and J by 4 bases, with 16 bases between the two germline ends. In germline, CDR1 is SGHRS, CDR2 YFSETQ. This CDR3 has 15 amino acids. CDR3 sequence: CASSERGKGNQPQHF. The CDR3 nucleotides are TGCGCCAGCAGTGAAAGGGGCAAGGGTAATCAGCCCCAGCATTTT. Using reference TRBV5-1 and TRBJ1-5 for the parts outside the CDR3, the full variable domain is KAGVTQTPRYLIKTRGQQVTLSCSPISGHRSVSWYQQTPGQGLQFLFEYFSETQRNKGNFPGRFSGRQFSNSRSEMNVSTLELGDSALYLCASSERGKGNQPQHFGDGTRLSIL.

This clonotype was detected ten times or more. The gene calls are TRBV29-1 and TRBJ1-2; no reliable D call. The CDR3 runs to 15 residues. The ends were cut back, 5 bases at V and 0 bases at J, with 16 bases in the middle. The germline gives CDR1 SQVTM, CDR2 ANQGSEA. The CDR3 nucleotides read TGCAGCGTTCTCGCCCGCGGCCCATCTAACTATGGCTACACCTTC. The encoded protein is CSVLARGPSNYGYTF.

The table lists this clonotype with a few counts. The J gene is TRBJ2-1, the V gene TRBV7-9, with D unresolved. The V end was cut by 4 bases, the J end by 4 bases, with 8 bases between. Germline assignment: CDR1 SEHNR and CDR2 FQNEAQ (reference sequence). The CDR3 is 13 amino acids. The CDR3 reads CASSYLGYNEQFF. As DNA, the CDR3 is TGTGCCAGCAGCTACCTAGGGTACAATGAGCAGTTCTTC.

This clonotype was seen only a few times. V is TRBV5-1 and J is TRBJ2-2, with 7 bases fitting TRBD1. The CDR3 sequence is 15 residues long. In germline, CDR1 is SGHRS, CDR2 YFSETQ. V was clipped by 3 bases and J by 6 bases; unmatched bases: 8. In DNA, the CDR3 is TGCGCCAGCAGCTCCGGGACAGTTGACCCCGGGGAGCTGTTTTTT. This gives the protein CASSSGTVDPGELFF.

This clonotype was found once. J is TRBJ2-1 and V is TRBV12-3 or TRBV12-4; TRBD1 agrees at 11 bases. The CDR3 is 15 residues long. J was trimmed by 6 bases and V by 3 bases; bases with no gene match: 4. The CDR3 sequence: CASSFPGTGGNEQFF. DNA for the CDR3: TGTGCCAGCAGTTTCCCCGGGACAGGGGGCAATGAGCAGTTCTTC.

The CDR3 DNA reads as TGTGCCACCAGCAGAGACACTAGCGGGACCTACGAGCAGTACTTC. Translated, it gives CATSRDTSGTYEQYF. The chain is built from TRBV15 and TRBJ2-7, with 10 bases that match TRBD2. The CDR3 is made up of 15 amino acids. Per germline, CDR1 LNHNV and CDR2 YYDKDF (reference sequence). V dropped 0 bases and J dropped 2; count of bases not matched to a gene: 1.

The chain recombines TRBV27 with TRBJ1-4; perhaps TRBD1 as D (6 bases). CDR1 and CDR2 (germline): MNHEY, SMNVEV (reference sequence). V lost 5 bases and J lost 1, with 11 bases in between. This CDR3 is 15 amino acids long. The CDR3 nucleotides read TGTGCCAGCAGTGGGAAGACAGGAACTAATGAAAAACTGTTTTTT. It specifies CASSGKTGTNEKLFF.

The table lists this clonotype with a count of one. This sequence joins TRBV20-1 and TRBJ1-1, with D possibly TRBD1 on 6 matching bases. This CDR3 spans 12 amino acids. From germline, CDR1 is DFQATT and CDR2 SNEGSKA (reference sequence). The CDR3 nucleotides read TGCAAATCGTCGGGGGCGGACACTGAAGCTTTCTTT. Its translation: CKSSGADTEAFF.

The J gene is TRBJ1-1, the V gene TRBV3-1; 10 bases map to TRBD1. Germline V CDR1 and CDR2: LGHDT, YNNKEL (reference sequence). J lost 5 bases, V lost 5 bases, and 5 bases had no gene match. The CDR3 consists of 14 residues. The CDR3 coding sequence is TGTGCCAGCAGCAGGACAGGGGGGGGGACTGAAGCTTTCTTT. Encoded protein: CASSRTGGGTEAFF.

The chain employs TRBV24-1 and TRBJ2-3; the D call may be TRBD1 or TRBD2 (6 bases each). This CDR3 contains 16 residues. Trimming removed 3 bases from V and 1 base from J, with 13 bases in between. Per the germline V gene, CDR1 is KGHDR and CDR2 is SFDVKD. The CDR3 DNA reads TGTGCCACCAGTGATGCGGCAGGGGAGGGCACAGATACGCAGTATTTT. This translates into CATSDAAGEGTDTQYF.

This clonotype has more than one count but fewer than ten. The chain recombines TRBV9 with TRBJ2-3; possibly TRBD1 or TRBD2 for D (5 bases each). Germline loops: CDR1 SGDLS, CDR2 YYNGEE. V lost 1 base, J lost 1 base, and 7 bases lay in between. The CDR3 consists of 14 residues. For the CDR3, the DNA is TGTGCCAGCAGCGTATTGGGGGGCACAGATACGCAGTATTTT. As protein: CASSVLGGTDTQYF.

This clonotype occurred many times. CDR3 in amino acids: CASSLGSGTGDTQYF. The CDR3 DNA sequence: TGCGCCAGCAGCTTGGGGTCCGGGACCGGAGATACGCAGTATTTT. The chain joins TRBV5-1 to TRBJ2-3, with D possibly called TRBD1 or TRBD2 (5 bases each). V lost 0 bases to trimming and J lost 5 bases, with 13 bases between them. CDR1 and CDR2 (germline): SGHRS, YFSETQ. This CDR3 region has 15 residues.

This clonotype showed up just a few times. V and J are TRBV2 and TRBJ2-3; TRBD2 matches 13 bases. V was clipped by 3 bases and J by 2 bases; unmatched bases: 5. The CDR3 contains 17 residues. Looked up from germline, CDR1 is SNHLY and CDR2 is FYNNEI. The CDR3 sequence: CASSETSGRPYTDTQYF. For the CDR3, the DNA is TGTGCCAGCAGTGAGACTAGCGGGAGGCCTTACACAGATACGCAGTATTTT.

This clonotype has just a few counts. The chain recombines TRBV21-1 with TRBJ1-5; TRBD1 is taken as the D call from the table, unchecked against the DNA. TRBV21-1 is a known pseudogene. CDR3 length equals 18 residues. CDR3 DNA: TGTGCCAGCAGCAAAATTCGGCGCGGACTGTCGAGCAATCAGCCCCAGCATTTT. It yields the protein CASSKIRRGLSSNQPQHF.

This clonotype was seen more than once but under ten times. The chain joins TRBV4-1 to TRBJ2-7, with D possibly being TRBD2 (6 bases). Looked up from germline, CDR1 is MGHRA and CDR2 is YSYEKL. Trimming stripped 1 base from V and 2 bases from J, with 9 bases between. The CDR3 runs 14 residues. CDR3 nucleotides: TGCGCCAGCAGCCAAGTACCGGGGGCCTACGAGCAGTACTTC. It is translated as CASSQVPGAYEQYF.

The chain is built from TRBV7-9 and TRBJ1-2; 7 positions agree with TRBD1. The CDR3 length is 15 residues. The V gene end was trimmed by 4 bases and the J gene end by 1 base; junction bases not matched to a gene: 6. CDR1 and CDR2 (germline): SEHNR, FQNEAQ (reference sequence). This chain's CDR3 is CASSSPGQLNYGYTF. For the CDR3, the DNA is TGTGCCAGCAGCTCACCGGGACAGCTTAACTATGGCTACACCTTC.

The gene calls are TRBV18 and TRBJ2-7; 7 nucleotides align to TRBD2. The junction had 5 bases not matched to a gene; V was cut back by 4 bases and J by 2 bases. Per the germline V gene, CDR1 is KGHSH and CDR2 is LQKENI. CDR3 length: 14 residues. The CDR3 DNA is TGTGCCAGCTCACTGGGACTATCGACCTACGAGCAGTACTTC. It yields the protein CASSLGLSTYEQYF.